This TCR beta chain was obtained from a study of neurological immune-mediated disorders. MiXCR was run by TCRdb on the 5' RACE reads, yielding one entry per CDR3 protein. The sample has 80,000 to 100,000 distinct CDR3 sequences, 3.5% seen once. This clonotype was seen ten or more times. PBMCs numbering 2 million and stored at -80 C yielded the unsorted libraries. CDR1 is MNHEY, CDR2 SMNVEV, per germline (reference sequence). V was pared by 2 bases and J by 2 bases, with 3 bases of the junction left unmatched. The CDR3 loop spans 15 amino acids. The sequence derives from a woman in her forties or fifties with multiple sclerosis. The rearrangement joins TRBV27 to TRBJ2-7; 10 bases map to TRBD2. Sequencing used PBMCs. Here the CDR3 reads CASSLTSGATYEQYF. The CDR3 DNA follows: TGTGCCAGCAGTTTAACTAGCGGGGCGACCTACGAGCAGTACTTC.